Included here is one TCR beta chain sequence, with context. The antigen is undetermined. This record comes from a study of T cell responses to AZD1222 COVID-19 vaccine. Study findings and constraints: In all cases, repertoires were sampled only after the peak T cell response. Donors were mostly white British, more females; clonal diversity possibly underestimated.

Germline V gene sequence: CDR1 SQVTM, CDR2 ANQGSEA. Trimming shortened V by 1 base and J by 0 bases, and 6 bases separated the two germline ends. This CDR3 region has 13 residues. Clones were read by immunoSEQ multiplex PCR, and TCRdb kept only the in-frame ones, dropping some. The table shows under 110,000 clones, with roughly 88% occurring only once. This sequence was found in an adult in good health. The chain joins TRBV29-1 to TRBJ1-1, with D unclear. The source material was peripheral blood, sampled on day 0 of AZD1222 vaccination. CDR3: CSVEVGLNTEAFF. The CDR3 DNA sequence: TGCAGCGTTGAAGTCGGACTGAACACTGAAGCTTTCTTT.